The following is a TCR beta chain sequence with its context. A read error may account for a junction end that differs from germline. The sample carries other DNA sequences with the same CDR3. Germline V gene data show CDR1 as MNHEY and CDR2 as SMNVEV (reference sequence). The CDR3 runs to 13 residues. The sample belongs to a study of T cell responses to AZD1222 COVID-19 vaccine. Generated by immunoSEQ multiplex PCR, the TCRdb table keeps only in-frame clones and is missing some. The table records 150,000 to 200,000 clones, over 80% of them present only once. The receptor was derived from an adult who received the MenACWY meningococcal vaccine as a control. The sequencing used peripheral blood, collected 28 days after the second dose of the MenACWY control vaccine. The chain employs TRBV27 and TRBJ2-7, with a tentative D call TRBD1 (6 bases). The CDR3 loop is CASSHGQTYEQYF. The CDR3 region has the DNA TGCGCCAGCAGTCATGGACAGACCTACGAGCAGTACTTC.